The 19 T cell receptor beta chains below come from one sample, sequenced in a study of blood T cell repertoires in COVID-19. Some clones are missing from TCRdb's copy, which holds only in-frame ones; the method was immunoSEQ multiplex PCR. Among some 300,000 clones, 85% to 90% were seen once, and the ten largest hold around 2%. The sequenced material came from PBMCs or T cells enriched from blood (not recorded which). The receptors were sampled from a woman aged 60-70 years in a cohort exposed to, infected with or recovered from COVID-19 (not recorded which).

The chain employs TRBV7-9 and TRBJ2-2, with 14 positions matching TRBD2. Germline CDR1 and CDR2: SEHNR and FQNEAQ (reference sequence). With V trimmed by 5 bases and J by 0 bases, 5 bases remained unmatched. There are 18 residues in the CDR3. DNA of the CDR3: TGTGCCAGCAGCCCGAGACTAGCGGGAGGGCCGAACACCGGGGAGCTGTTTTTT. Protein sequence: CASSPRLAGGPNTGELFF.

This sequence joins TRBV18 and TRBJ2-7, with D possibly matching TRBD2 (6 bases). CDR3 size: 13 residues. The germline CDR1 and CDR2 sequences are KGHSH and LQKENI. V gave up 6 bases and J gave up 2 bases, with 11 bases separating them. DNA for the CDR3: TGTGCCAGCTCGAGGAGGGAAACCTACGAGCAGTACTTC. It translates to CASSRRETYEQYF.

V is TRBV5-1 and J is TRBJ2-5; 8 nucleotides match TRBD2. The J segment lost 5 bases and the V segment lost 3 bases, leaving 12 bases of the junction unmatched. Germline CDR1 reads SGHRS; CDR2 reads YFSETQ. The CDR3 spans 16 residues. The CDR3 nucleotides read TGCGCCAGCAGCTCGGGGGGGACTTTCAACGCGGAGACCCAGTACTTC. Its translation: CASSSGGTFNAETQYF. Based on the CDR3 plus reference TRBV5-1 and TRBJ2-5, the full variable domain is KAGVTQTPRYLIKTRGQQVTLSCSPISGHRSVSWYQQTPGQGLQFLFEYFSETQRNKGNFPGRFSGRQFSNSRSEMNVSTLELGDSALYLCASSSGGTFNAETQYFGPGTRLLVL.

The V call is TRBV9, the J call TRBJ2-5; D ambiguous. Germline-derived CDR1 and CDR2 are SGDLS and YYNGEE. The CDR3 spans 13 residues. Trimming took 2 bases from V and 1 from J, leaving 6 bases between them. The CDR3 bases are TGTGCCAGCAGCGTCAATCCCCAAGAGACCCAGTACTTC. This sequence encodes CASSVNPQETQYF.

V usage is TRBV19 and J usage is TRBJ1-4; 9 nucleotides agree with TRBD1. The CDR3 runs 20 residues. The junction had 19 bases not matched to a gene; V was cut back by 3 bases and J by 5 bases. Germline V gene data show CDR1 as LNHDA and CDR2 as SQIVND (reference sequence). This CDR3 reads CASSMPRDRARSIINEKLFF. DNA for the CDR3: TGTGCCAGTAGTATGCCCCGGGACAGGGCGCGCTCCATCATCAATGAAAAACTGTTTTTT.

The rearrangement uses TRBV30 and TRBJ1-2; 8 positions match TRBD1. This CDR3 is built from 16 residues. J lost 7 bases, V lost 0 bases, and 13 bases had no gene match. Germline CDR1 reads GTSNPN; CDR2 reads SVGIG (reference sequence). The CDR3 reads CAWSVRQGASQGGYTF. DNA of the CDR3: TGTGCCTGGAGTGTACGGCAGGGGGCCTCCCAGGGTGGCTACACCTTC.

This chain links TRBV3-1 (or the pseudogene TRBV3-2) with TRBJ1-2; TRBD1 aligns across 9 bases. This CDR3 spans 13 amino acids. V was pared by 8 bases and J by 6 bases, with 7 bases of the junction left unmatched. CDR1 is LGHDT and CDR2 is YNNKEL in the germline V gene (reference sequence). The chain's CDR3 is CASRGTGKDGYTF. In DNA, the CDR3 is TGTGCCAGCCGGGGGACAGGGAAAGATGGCTACACCTTC.

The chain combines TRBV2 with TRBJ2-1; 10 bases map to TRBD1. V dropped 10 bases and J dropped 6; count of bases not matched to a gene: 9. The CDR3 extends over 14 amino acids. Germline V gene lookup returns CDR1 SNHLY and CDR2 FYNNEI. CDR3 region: CANKPGQGSNEQFF. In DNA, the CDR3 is TGTGCCAACAAGCCGGGACAGGGGAGCAATGAGCAGTTCTTC.

The CDR3 nucleotides are TGTGCCAGCAGTGGAGGTGCAACAGGCGGTAACTACGAGCAGTACTTC. It is translated as CASSGGATGGNYEQYF. The chain joins TRBV2 to TRBJ2-7; tentative D call: TRBD1 (5 bases). CDR1 and CDR2 (germline): SNHLY, FYNNEI. V was trimmed by 4 bases and J by 3 bases, leaving 19 bases between them. CDR3 length equals 16 residues.

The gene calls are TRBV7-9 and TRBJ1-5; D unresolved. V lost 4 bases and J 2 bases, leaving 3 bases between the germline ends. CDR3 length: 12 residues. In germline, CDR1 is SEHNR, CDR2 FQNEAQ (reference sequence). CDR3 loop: CASSSGNQPQHF. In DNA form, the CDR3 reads TGTGCCAGCAGCTCTGGCAATCAGCCCCAGCATTTT.

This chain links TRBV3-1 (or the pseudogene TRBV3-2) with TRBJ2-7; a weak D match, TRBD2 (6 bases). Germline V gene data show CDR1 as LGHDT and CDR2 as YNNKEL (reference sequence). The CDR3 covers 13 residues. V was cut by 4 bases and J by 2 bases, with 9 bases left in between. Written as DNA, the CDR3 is TGTGCCAGCAGCCTTAGCGGTGCCTACGAGCAGTACTTC. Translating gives CASSLSGAYEQYF.

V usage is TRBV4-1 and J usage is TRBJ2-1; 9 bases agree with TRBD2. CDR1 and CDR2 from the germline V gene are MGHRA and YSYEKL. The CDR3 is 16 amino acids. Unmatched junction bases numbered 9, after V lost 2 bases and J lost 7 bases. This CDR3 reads CASSQLSGSSRNEQFF. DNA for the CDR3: TGCGCCAGCAGCCAACTTAGCGGGAGTTCAAGGAATGAGCAGTTCTTC.

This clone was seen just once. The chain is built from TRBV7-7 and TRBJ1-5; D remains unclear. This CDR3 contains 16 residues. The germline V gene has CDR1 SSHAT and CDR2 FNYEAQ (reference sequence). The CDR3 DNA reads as TGTGCTAGTCCCCCTCGTACACGGGTTGGGAATCAGCCCCAGCATTTT. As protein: CASPPRTRVGNQPQHF.

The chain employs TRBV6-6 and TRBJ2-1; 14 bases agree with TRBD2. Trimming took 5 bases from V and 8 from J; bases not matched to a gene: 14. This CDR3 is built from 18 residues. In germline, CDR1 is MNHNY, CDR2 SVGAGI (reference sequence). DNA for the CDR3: TGTGCCAGCAGTCCCAAACGACTAGCGGGAGGGCCGGGCGATGAGCAGTTCTTC. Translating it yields CASSPKRLAGGPGDEQFF.

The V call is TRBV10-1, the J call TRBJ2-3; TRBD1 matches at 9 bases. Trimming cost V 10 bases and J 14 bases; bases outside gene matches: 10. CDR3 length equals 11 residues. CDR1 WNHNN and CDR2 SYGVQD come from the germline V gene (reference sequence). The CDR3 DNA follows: TGCGCCAACCACAGGGGGCAGGTTTTGTATTTT. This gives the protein CANHRGQVLYF.

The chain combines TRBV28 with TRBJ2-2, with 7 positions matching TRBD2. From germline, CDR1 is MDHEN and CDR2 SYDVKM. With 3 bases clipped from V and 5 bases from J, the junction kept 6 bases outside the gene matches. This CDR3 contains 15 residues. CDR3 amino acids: CASSLGGYVTGELFF. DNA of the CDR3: TGTGCCAGCAGTTTGGGAGGGTACGTGACCGGGGAGCTGTTTTTT.

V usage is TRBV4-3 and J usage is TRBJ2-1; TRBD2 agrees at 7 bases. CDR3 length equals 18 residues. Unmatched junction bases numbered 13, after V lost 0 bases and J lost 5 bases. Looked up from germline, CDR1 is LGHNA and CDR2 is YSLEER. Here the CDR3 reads CASSQDGWLAEGNNEQFF. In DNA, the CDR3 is TGCGCCAGCAGCCAAGATGGATGGCTAGCGGAGGGCAACAATGAGCAGTTCTTC.

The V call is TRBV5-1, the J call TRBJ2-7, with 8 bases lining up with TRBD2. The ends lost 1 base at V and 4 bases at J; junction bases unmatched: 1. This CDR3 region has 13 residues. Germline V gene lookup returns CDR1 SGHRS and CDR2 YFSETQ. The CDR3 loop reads CASSLSGGYEQYF. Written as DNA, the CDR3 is TGCGCCAGCAGCTTGTCGGGAGGGTACGAGCAGTACTTC.

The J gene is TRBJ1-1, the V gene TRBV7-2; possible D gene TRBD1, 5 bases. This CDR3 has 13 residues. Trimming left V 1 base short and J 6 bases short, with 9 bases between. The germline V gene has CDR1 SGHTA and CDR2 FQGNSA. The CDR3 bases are TGTGCCAGCAGCTTAGATAGGGGTGCTGAAGCTTTCTTT. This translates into CASSLDRGAEAFF.